What follows is one T cell receptor (beta chain) and its context. The antigen is unknown. Through template switching, UMIs that included a 6-nucleotide sample barcode were added. TCRdb reprocessed the 5' RACE reads and stores each CDR3 protein as one record, lacking DNA. Its listing shows 210,000 or so distinct CDR3 sequences. This sample was included in a study of monozygotic twins with inflammatory bowel disease. Findings of the study overall: Since immunosuppressive treatments differed, patient repertoires may have gained added variability. The co-twins with IBD showed lower TCRbeta diversity (inverse Simpson) than their healthy siblings.

The V gene's germline CDR1 is SGHRS and CDR2 YFSETQ. The CDR3 consists of 12 residues. The genes are TRBV5-1 and TRBJ2-2. The clonotype was recovered from a human donor with ulcerative colitis or Crohn's disease, or a healthy co-twin of an affected twin (not recorded which). Sequenced: blood. The CDR3 here is CASRVSSGELFF. The entire variable domain, with the rest obtained from reference TRBV5-1 and TRBJ2-2, is as follows: KAGVTQTPRYLIKTRGQQVTLSCSPISGHRSVSWYQQTPGQGLQFLFEYFSETQRNKGNFPGRFSGRQFSNSRSEMNVSTLELGDSALYLCASRVSSGELFFGEGSRLTVL.